A single sample gave rise to the 13 T cell receptor beta chains below, sequenced in a study of cytomegalovirus exposure and HLA in healthy donors. A multiplex PCR was run with 60 Vbeta primers and 13 Jbeta primers. Method: immunoSEQ multiplex PCR; TCRdb's copy keeps in-frame clones and lacks some. This repertoire shows around 170,000 clones, over 70% found once; its top ten account for 1% to 1.5%. The sample consisted of PBMCs. The receptor source for this set is a man aged 45-65 years in good health and CMV-seropositive.

The rearrangement joins TRBV5-4 to TRBJ1-5; D not certain. V lost 5 bases to trimming and J lost 7 bases, with 10 bases between them. The CDR3 covers 12 residues. Germline V gives CDR1 SGHNT, CDR2 YYREEE (reference sequence). The CDR3 DNA sequence: TGTGCCAGCAGTTACCCGGGACAGCCCCAGCATTTT. This encodes CASSYPGQPQHF.

The rearrangement links TRBV18 to TRBJ2-2; the D gene is possibly TRBD2 (5 bases). The ends were cut back, 2 bases at V and 6 bases at J, with 16 bases in the middle. This CDR3 spans 16 amino acids. The germline V gene has CDR1 KGHSH and CDR2 LQKENI. The CDR3 is CASSPMSGNGAGELFF. As DNA, the CDR3 is TGTGCCAGCTCACCAATGTCAGGCAACGGGGCCGGGGAGCTGTTTTTT.

V usage is TRBV5-1 and J usage is TRBJ2-5; 7 bases fit TRBD1. Losses at the gene ends were 4 bases for V and 2 bases for J; bases not matched to a gene: 8. The CDR3 length is 15 residues. CDR1 and CDR2 (germline): SGHRS, YFSETQ. CDR3 DNA sequence: TGCGCCAGCAGCACCGACCCGGGACAGCAAGAGACCCAGTACTTC. This sequence encodes CASSTDPGQQETQYF.

A few counts support this clone. Here the CDR3 reads CAWSDREDQPQHF. CDR3 nucleotides: TGTGCCTGGAGTGATAGGGAGGATCAGCCCCAGCATTTT. This rearrangement joins TRBV30 to TRBJ1-5; D not certain. Trimming cost V 1 base and J 5 bases, with 9 bases left between them. This CDR3 region has 13 residues. Germline V lookup: CDR1 GTSNPN, CDR2 SVGIG (reference sequence). Based on the CDR3 plus reference TRBV30 and TRBJ1-5, the full variable domain is SQTIHQWPATLVQPVGSPLSLECTVEGTSNPNLYWYRQAAGRGLQLLFYSVGIGQISSEVPQNLSASRPQDRQFILSSKKLLLSDSGFYLCAWSDREDQPQHFGDGTRLSIL.

This chain uses TRBV4-1 with TRBJ1-2, with TRBD1 matching over 7 bases. With V trimmed by 4 bases and J by 5 bases, 10 bases remained unmatched. CDR3 length: 15 amino acids. The V gene's germline CDR1 is MGHRA and CDR2 YSYEKL. The CDR3 coding sequence is TGCGCCAGCAGCCGACCAGGACAGGTTGTGTATGGCTACACCTTC. Its protein is CASSRPGQVVYGYTF.

The chain is built from TRBV2 and TRBJ2-1, with 8 bases lining up with TRBD1. The V gene end was trimmed by 4 bases and the J gene end by 6 bases; junction bases not matched to a gene: 11. Germline CDR1 and CDR2: SNHLY and FYNNEI. The CDR3 totals 16 residues. CDR3 DNA: TGTGCCAGCAGTGCGATACCGACAGGGGCCGGCAATGAGCAGTTCTTC. Translating gives CASSAIPTGAGNEQFF.

In its sample, this clone was seen a few times. V is TRBV4-2 and J is TRBJ2-3, with 10 bases fitting TRBD2. V lost 4 bases and J lost 4; bases outside the gene matches: 2. This CDR3 spans 14 amino acids. Germline CDR1 is LGHNA and CDR2 is YNFKEQ. CDR3 sequence reads: CASSRGTSADTQYF. CDR3 nucleotides: TGTGCCAGCAGCCGGGGGACTAGCGCAGATACGCAGTATTTT.

This clone was found a few times. This chain links TRBV6-5 with TRBJ1-2; TRBD1 is a possible D gene (5 bases). Germline CDR1 MNHEY, CDR2 SVGAGI. The CDR3 has 14 amino acids. Trimming cost V 6 bases and J 5 bases, with 16 bases left between them. CDR3: CASSSLGGGYGYTF. Here the CDR3 DNA reads TGTGCCAGCAGCTCCCTCGGGGGGGGGTATGGCTACACCTTC.

This chain uses TRBV9 with TRBJ1-1; no firm D call. V was trimmed by 4 bases and J by 1 base, leaving 8 bases between them. The CDR3 runs 13 residues. Germline V gives CDR1 SGDLS, CDR2 YYNGEE. As DNA, the CDR3 is TGTGCCAGCAGCAGTCACACGAACACTGAAGCTTTCTTT. It codes for CASSSHTNTEAFF.

There are a few counts of this clone. This sequence joins TRBV30 and TRBJ2-7; D uncertain. V was shortened by 2 bases and J by 3 bases, with 5 bases between the two germline ends. This CDR3 is built from 11 residues. Germline CDR1 is GTSNPN and CDR2 is SVGIG (reference sequence). In DNA, the CDR3 is TGTGCCTGGAGTCAGATCTACGAGCAGTACTTC. This encodes CAWSQIYEQYF. The full variable domain, rest sourced from reference TRBV30 and TRBJ2-7, is SQTIHQWPATLVQPVGSPLSLECTVEGTSNPNLYWYRQAAGRGLQLLFYSVGIGQISSEVPQNLSASRPQDRQFILSSKKLLLSDSGFYLCAWSQIYEQYFGPGTRLTVT.

This clone has a handful of counts. V and J are TRBV9 and TRBJ1-2, with a tentative D call TRBD1 (6 bases). Per the germline V gene, CDR1 is SGDLS and CDR2 is YYNGEE. CDR3 length: 14 amino acids. V was cut by 3 bases and J by 8 bases, with 17 bases left in between. The CDR3: CASSGLQGKKGYTF. CDR3 in DNA: TGTGCCAGCAGCGGACTCCAGGGGAAGAAAGGCTACACCTTC. The full variable domain, with the rest looked up from reference TRBV9 and TRBJ1-2, is DSGVTQTPKHLITATGQRVTLRCSPRSGDLSVYWYQQSLDQGLQFLIQYYNGEERAKGNILERFSAQQFPDLHSELNLSSLELGDSALYFCASSGLQGKKGYTFGSGTRLTVV.

This clone was found a few times. The chain uses TRBV7-2 and TRBJ2-3; TRBD1 agrees at 8 bases. CDR3 length: 16 residues. Trimming at V came to 5 bases and at J to 5 bases, leaving 12 bases not matched to a gene. In germline, CDR1 is SGHTA, CDR2 FQGNSA. CDR3 in DNA: TGTGCCAGCAGCCTTGACAGGGGATTTAATGGAGATACGCAGTATTTT. Amino acid sequence: CASSLDRGFNGDTQYF.

This clone has more than one count but fewer than ten. This chain links TRBV6-5 with TRBJ1-2; maybe TRBD1 (6 bases). Per the germline V gene, CDR1 is MNHEY and CDR2 is SVGAGI. The CDR3 covers 15 residues. Trimming removed 6 bases from V and 0 bases from J, with 14 bases in between. Here the CDR3 DNA reads TGTGCCAGCAGGGCGGTGGGGGCGGCTAACTATGGCTACACCTTC. Amino acid sequence: CASRAVGAANYGYTF.